This record concerns one TCR beta chain sequence. These data come from a study of blood T cells in healthy people across ages. Sample-barcoded 5' priming and a J-beta primer mix drove a second PCR of roughly 6 to 12 cycles. TCRdb passed the 5' RACE reads through MiXCR, listing each CDR3 protein once. The sample consists of about 400,000 distinct CDR3 sequences, about 52% of them appearing once. CDR3 size: 15 residues. Germline V CDR1 and CDR2: LGHNA, YSLEER. The TCR originated in a man aged 55 to 70 in good health. The sequencing input was blood. The chain joins TRBV4-3 to TRBJ2-7; 8 bases are a match to TRBD2. The closer fit of TRBJ2-5 to the DNA end suggests the J call may be wrong. The CDR3 bases are TGCGCCAGCAGCCAAGTAATAGCGGGGTCAGAGACCCAGTACTTC. It codes for CASSQVIAGSETQYF.